Reported below is one TCR beta chain. What it binds is not known. These data come from a study of T cell responses to AZD1222 COVID-19 vaccine. Whole-study context: Second-dose recipients at about 4 or about 12 weeks were treated as one pooled group. Regarding the study as a whole: Seropositive AZD1222 recipients at baseline numbered only six or seven.

The CDR3 is made up of 14 amino acids. V gave up 4 bases and J gave up 4 bases, with 13 bases separating them. Germline CDR1 is SGHDN and CDR2 is FVKESK. The repertoire was sequenced with immunoSEQ multiplex PCR; TCRdb's copy has only in-frame clones and lacks some. The sample yields some 100,000 clones, 65% to 90% seen once. The input for sequencing was peripheral blood, taken on day 0 of AZD1222 vaccination. This chain links TRBV14 with TRBJ1-2, with D possibly matching TRBD1 (5 bases). This receptor was taken from an adult in good health. CDR3 sequence reads: CASSLPGTSYGYTF. The DNA of the CDR3 is TGTGCCAGCAGCCTCCCCGGGACCTCCTATGGCTACACCTTC.